Listed here are 2 T cell receptor beta chains from one sample, sequenced in a study of identical twins. TCRdb used MiXCR to reprocess the 5' RACE reads, holding one entry per CDR3 protein. The sample has approximately 500,000 distinct CDR3 sequences; roughly 26% are singletons. These data were likewise used in another study, on T cells expressing NK-cell markers.

The source material was CD4+ T cells sorted from blood. These TCRs come from a woman aged 18-30 years in good health.

This clonotype was observed a few times. The chain joins TRBV7-2 to TRBJ2-3; 8 nucleotides line up with TRBD2. The CDR3 extends over 15 amino acids. Trimming at V came to 1 base and at J to 5 bases, leaving 5 bases not matched to a gene. Germline CDR1 and CDR2: SGHTA and FQGNSA. The CDR3 region has the DNA TGTGCCAGCAGCTTAGTGAGACTAGCGAAAGATACGCAGTATTTT. This gives the protein CASSLVRLAKDTQYF.

The rearrangement uses TRBV20-1 and TRBJ2-7; 7 bases line up with TRBD2. Looked up from germline, CDR1 is DFQATT and CDR2 is SNEGSKA (reference sequence). V shed 4 bases, J shed 6 bases, and the junction held 6 bases outside the gene matches. The CDR3 sequence is 12 residues long. The CDR3 spells CSAKRGGSEQYF. CDR3 nucleotide sequence: TGCAGTGCTAAAAGGGGCGGGAGCGAGCAGTACTTC.